Each of the 20 T cell receptor beta chains below was sequenced from the same sample in a study of T cell repertoires in cytomegalovirus infection. Their cognate antigens are unknown. MiXCR was run by TCRdb on the reads, yielding one entry per CDR3 protein. Found here are approximately 1,000,000 distinct CDR3 sequences, 30% to 40% of them singletons; the top ten hold roughly 13%. The sequences come from cultured CD8+ T cells from PBMCs, collected from culture after CMV antigen stimulation. These receptors came from a human donor in good health (CMV status not recorded). Some clones in this sample may be carry-over from other donors' samples.

In this sample, this clonotype turned up a few times. V gene TRBV11-2 combines with J gene TRBJ2-1; TRBD2 matches at 12 bases. Per the germline V gene, CDR1 is SGHAT and CDR2 is FQNNGV. The CDR3 extends over 16 amino acids. V was clipped by 4 bases and J by 8 bases; unmatched bases: 9. The CDR3 nucleotides read TGTGCCAGCAGCTCGCGGACTAGCGGGGCTGAGGATGAGCAGTTCTTC. Translated: CASSSRTSGAEDEQFF.

In its sample, this clonotype was seen a few times. The chain has TRBV11-3 and TRBJ2-3; TRBD1 matches 10 bases. The CDR3 consists of 15 residues. The ends lost 5 bases at V and 3 bases at J; junction bases unmatched: 5. CDR1 SGHNT and CDR2 YENEEA come from the germline V gene. The CDR3 DNA is TGTGCCAGCAGCCCATGGGGACAGGGGACAGATACGCAGTATTTT. As protein: CASSPWGQGTDTQYF.

The chain employs TRBV3-1 and TRBJ2-7, with D unclear. This CDR3 is built from 15 residues. CDR1 is LGHDT and CDR2 is YNNKEL in the germline V gene (reference sequence). V lost 0 bases to trimming and J lost 2 bases, with 11 bases between them. CDR3: CASSQDRTDTYEQYV. CDR3 DNA: TGTGCCAGCAGCCAAGATAGGACGGATACCTACGAGCAGTACGTC.

This clonotype was recorded only once. The CDR3 is CASSTGTGMYEQYV. CDR3 in DNA: TGTGCCAGCAGTACCGGGACAGGGATGTACGAGCAGTACGTC. The chain links TRBV28 to TRBJ2-7; 9 bases are shared with TRBD1. With 5 bases clipped from V and 4 bases from J, the junction kept 6 bases outside the gene matches. This CDR3 is 14 amino acids long. CDR1 and CDR2 from the germline V gene are MDHEN and SYDVKM.

The J gene is TRBJ2-5, the V gene TRBV29-1; D could derive from TRBD1 or TRBD2 (5 bases each). Germline V gives CDR1 SQVTM, CDR2 ANQGSEA. The CDR3 sequence is 12 residues long. Deletions cut 6 bases from V and 2 bases from J, with 10 bases between. CDR3 in amino acids: CSVPGPQETQYF. CDR3 nucleotide sequence: TGCAGCGTCCCGGGACCGCAAGAGACCCAGTACTTC.

The table lists this clonotype with many counts. The chain carries TRBV7-2 and TRBJ2-5; 7 bases fit TRBD2. Germline CDR1 is SGHTA and CDR2 is FQGNSA. V dropped 2 bases and J dropped 4; count of bases not matched to a gene: 4. This CDR3 is 14 amino acids long. Here the CDR3 DNA reads TGTGCCAGCAGCTTAAACGGGGGGAGAGAGACCCAGTACTTC. The encoded protein is CASSLNGGRETQYF.

V usage is TRBV9 and J usage is TRBJ2-7; 8 nucleotides match TRBD1. J gave up 6 bases and V 4 bases, and 9 bases lay outside the gene matches. This CDR3 comprises 14 residues. The germline V gene has CDR1 SGDLS and CDR2 YYNGEE. CDR3 amino acids: CASSPGQGGSEQYV. For the CDR3, the DNA is TGTGCCAGCAGCCCAGGACAGGGAGGCAGCGAGCAGTACGTC.

This sequence joins TRBV12-3 or TRBV12-4 and TRBJ1-1, with TRBD1 as a possible D gene (5 bases). The ends were cut back, 6 bases at V and 7 bases at J, with 12 bases in the middle. The CDR3 spans 12 residues. The CDR3: CASSSTQDEAFF. CDR3 nucleotide sequence: TGTGCCAGCAGCTCCACACAGGATGAAGCTTTCTTT.

The chain employs TRBV28 and TRBJ2-7; a possible D gene is TRBD1 (7 bases). The germline V gene encodes CDR1 MDHEN and CDR2 SYDVKM. The CDR3 is 17 residues long. V was cut by 4 bases and J by 3 bases, with 22 bases left in between. The DNA of the CDR3 is TGTGCCAGCAGTTCCCTGCCAGGGGGGCCTAGGTTCTACGAGCAGTACGTC. It is translated as CASSSLPGGPRFYEQYV.

This clonotype has more than one count but fewer than ten. The rearrangement uses TRBV12-3 or TRBV12-4 and TRBJ1-2; D possibly corresponds to TRBD1 (6 bases). The CDR3 is made up of 16 amino acids. V was clipped by 5 bases and J by 4 bases, with 20 bases between them. The CDR3 DNA is TGTGCCAGCAGTATACTCCGGGACACCTCCCCCTATGGCTACACCTTC. Protein sequence: CASSILRDTSPYGYTF.

This clonotype showed up just a few times. The rearrangement links TRBV6-6 to TRBJ1-1; 7 bases are shared with TRBD1. Germline CDR1 MNHNY, CDR2 SVGAGI (reference sequence). V gave up 7 bases and J gave up 8 bases; unmatched junction bases: 4. This CDR3 is 11 amino acids long. CDR3 nucleotides: TGTGCCAGCACACCGGGACAGGAAGCTTTCTTT. It translates to CASTPGQEAFF.

The chain joins TRBV29-1 to TRBJ2-1, with 10 bases aligning to TRBD2. CDR3 length: 12 amino acids. CDR1 and CDR2 from the germline V gene are SQVTM and ANQGSEA. The CDR3 coding sequence is TGCTTGGGTAGCGGGGGGCTGGGTGAGCAGTTCTTC. Its protein is CLGSGGLGEQFF.

Turning to this clonotype: It may be a read error: a sequence one base away is much more abundant. The rearrangement joins TRBV7-2 to TRBJ2-1, with 7 bases fitting TRBD2. Germline assignment: CDR1 SGHTA and CDR2 FQGNSA. This CDR3 region has 15 residues. This chain's CDR3 is CVSSIRDYPSREQFF. Written as DNA, the CDR3 is TGTGTCAGCAGCATCCGGGACTACCCGTCTAGGGAGCAGTTCTTC.

Only a few counts were recorded for this clonotype. This chain uses TRBV20-1 with TRBJ2-3, with D uncertain. The CDR3 loop spans 12 amino acids. Looked up from germline, CDR1 is DFQATT and CDR2 is SNEGSKA (reference sequence). V gave up 5 bases and J gave up 5 bases, with 11 bases separating them. Here the CDR3 reads CSAGLARDTQYF. CDR3 nucleotides: TGCAGTGCTGGCCTCGCGCGAGATACGCAGTATTTT.

V usage is TRBV7-3 and J usage is TRBJ2-7; TRBD2 is a possible D gene (6 bases). The V gene lost 3 bases and the J gene lost 2 bases, with 17 bases spanning the gap. The CDR3 length is 16 residues. Per germline, CDR1 SGHTA and CDR2 FQGTGA. Here the CDR3 DNA reads TGTGCCAGCAGCTTTCTAGCCGGGACGGGGGCCTACGAGCAGTACTTC. Amino acids: CASSFLAGTGAYEQYF.

The J gene is TRBJ1-2, the V gene TRBV20-1; D is uncertain. The length of the CDR3 is 10 residues. Between the trimmed V and J ends, which lost 2 bases and 3 bases, there was a span of 1 base. The germline gives CDR1 DFQATT, CDR2 SNEGSKA (reference sequence). The CDR3 protein is CSARYYGYTF. The CDR3, as DNA: TGCAGTGCTAGATACTATGGCTACACCTTC.

The chain is built from TRBV15 and TRBJ2-7; TRBD2 aligns across 7 bases. The CDR3 runs 15 residues. Trimming took 1 base from V and 3 from J; bases not matched to a gene: 6. Germline CDR1 and CDR2: LNHNV and YYDKDF (reference sequence). The chain's CDR3 is CATSRVGRLRYEQYF. CDR3 DNA: TGTGCCACCAGCAGAGTCGGGAGGCTACGCTACGAGCAGTACTTC. The full variable domain, with the rest looked up from reference TRBV15 and TRBJ2-7, is DAMVIQNPRYQVTQFGKPVTLSCSQTLNHNVMYWYQQKSSQAPKLLFHYYDKDFNNEADTPDNFQSRRPNTSFCFLDIRSPGLGDTAMYLCATSRVGRLRYEQYFGPGTRLTVT.

As regards this clonotype: A clone one base away is much larger, so this may be a read error. The CDR3 spells CTSSPGGSPEAFF. The CDR3 coding sequence is TGTACCAGCAGCCCGGGCGGGAGTCCTGAAGCTTTCTTT. The rearrangement joins TRBV7-2 to TRBJ1-1; D is unclear. Germline values: CDR1 SGHTA, CDR2 FQGNSA. The germline V and J ends were trimmed by 5 bases and 6 bases, with 13 bases remaining between them. The CDR3 runs 13 residues.

By sample fraction, this clonotype is medium-sized. The chain links TRBV19 to TRBJ1-5; a weak D match, TRBD1 (5 bases). The length of the CDR3 is 16 residues. V was shortened by 5 bases and J by 5 bases, with 19 bases between the two germline ends. Germline CDR1 and CDR2: LNHDA and SQIVND (reference sequence). The chain's CDR3 is CASSFRRTLGDQPQHF. Here the CDR3 DNA reads TGTGCCAGTAGTTTCCGGCGGACCCTGGGGGATCAGCCCCAGCATTTT. The whole variable domain, filled in from reference TRBV19 and TRBJ1-5, reads DGGITQSPKYLFRKEGQNVTLSCEQNLNHDAMYWYRQDPGQGLRLIYYSQIVNDFQKGDIAEGYSVSREKKESFPLTVTSAQKNPTAFYLCASSFRRTLGDQPQHFGDGTRLSIL.

The chain joins TRBV7-9 to TRBJ2-5; possible D gene TRBD2, 6 bases. The CDR3 runs 15 residues. The germline V and J ends were trimmed by 3 bases and 3 bases, with 14 bases remaining between them. Germline values: CDR1 SEHNR, CDR2 FQNEAQ (reference sequence). The CDR3 DNA reads as TGTGCCAGCAGCTTTGGTGTGGGGGGAGAAGAGACCCAGTACTTC. Translation: CASSFGVGGEETQYF.